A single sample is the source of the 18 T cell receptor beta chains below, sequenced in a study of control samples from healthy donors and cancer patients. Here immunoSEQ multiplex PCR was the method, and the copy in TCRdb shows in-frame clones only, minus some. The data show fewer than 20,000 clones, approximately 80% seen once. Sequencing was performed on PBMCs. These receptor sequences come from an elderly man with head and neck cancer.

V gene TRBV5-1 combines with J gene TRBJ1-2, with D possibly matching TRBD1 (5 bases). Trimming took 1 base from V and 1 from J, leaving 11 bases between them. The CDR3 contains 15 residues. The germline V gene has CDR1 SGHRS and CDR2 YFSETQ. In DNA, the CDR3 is TGCGCCAGCAGCTTGAGTTCAGGGTTTAACTATGGCTACACCTTC. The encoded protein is CASSLSSGFNYGYTF.

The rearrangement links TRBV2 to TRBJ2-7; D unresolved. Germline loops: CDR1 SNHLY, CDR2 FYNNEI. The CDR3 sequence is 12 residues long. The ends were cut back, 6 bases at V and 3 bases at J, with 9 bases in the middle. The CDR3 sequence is CASSGRNYEQYF. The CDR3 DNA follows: TGTGCCAGCAGCGGACGGAACTACGAGCAGTACTTC.

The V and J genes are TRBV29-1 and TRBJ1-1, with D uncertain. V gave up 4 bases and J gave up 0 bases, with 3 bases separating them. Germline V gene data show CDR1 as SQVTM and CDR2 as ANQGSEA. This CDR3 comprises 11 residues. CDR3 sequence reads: CSVGLNTEAFF. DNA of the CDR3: TGCAGCGTTGGTTTGAACACTGAAGCTTTCTTT.

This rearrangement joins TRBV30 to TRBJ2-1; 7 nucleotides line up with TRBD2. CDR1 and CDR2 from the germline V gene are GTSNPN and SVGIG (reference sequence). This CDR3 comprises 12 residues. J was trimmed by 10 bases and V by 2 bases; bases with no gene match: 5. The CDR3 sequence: CAWSWGGGEQFF. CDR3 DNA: TGTGCCTGGAGTTGGGGGGGTGGCGAGCAGTTCTTC.

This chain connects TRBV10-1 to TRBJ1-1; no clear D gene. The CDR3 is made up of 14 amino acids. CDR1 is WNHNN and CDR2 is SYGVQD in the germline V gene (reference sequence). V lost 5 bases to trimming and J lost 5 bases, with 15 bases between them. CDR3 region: CASSMTRSGTEAFF. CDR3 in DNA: TGCGCCAGCAGTATGACACGGTCGGGGACTGAAGCTTTCTTT.

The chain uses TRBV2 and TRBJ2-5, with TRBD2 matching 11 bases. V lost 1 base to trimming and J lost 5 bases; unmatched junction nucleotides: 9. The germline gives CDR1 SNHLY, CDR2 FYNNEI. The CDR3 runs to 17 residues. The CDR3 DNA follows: TGTGCCAGCAGTGAAGGAGTAGCGGGAGGGCCGGGGGAGACCCAGTACTTC. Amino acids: CASSEGVAGGPGETQYF. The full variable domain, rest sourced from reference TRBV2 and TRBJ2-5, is EPEVTQTPSHQVTQMGQEVILRCVPISNHLYFYWYRQILGQKVEFLVSFYNNEISEKSEIFDDQFSVERPDGSNFTLKIRSTKLEDSAMYFCASSEGVAGGPGETQYFGPGTRLLVL.

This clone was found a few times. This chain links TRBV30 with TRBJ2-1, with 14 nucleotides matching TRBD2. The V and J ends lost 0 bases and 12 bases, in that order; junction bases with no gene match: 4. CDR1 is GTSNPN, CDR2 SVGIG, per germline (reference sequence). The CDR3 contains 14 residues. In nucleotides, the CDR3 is TGTGCCTGGAGTGTGGGACTAGCGGGAGAGGGGCAGTTCTTC. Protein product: CAWSVGLAGEGQFF.

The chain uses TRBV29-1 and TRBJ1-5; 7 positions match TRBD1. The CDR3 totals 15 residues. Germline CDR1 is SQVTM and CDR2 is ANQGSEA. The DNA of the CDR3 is TGCAGACGATTCGGACAGGTTAATAGCAATCAGCCCCAGCATTTT. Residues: CRRFGQVNSNQPQHF.

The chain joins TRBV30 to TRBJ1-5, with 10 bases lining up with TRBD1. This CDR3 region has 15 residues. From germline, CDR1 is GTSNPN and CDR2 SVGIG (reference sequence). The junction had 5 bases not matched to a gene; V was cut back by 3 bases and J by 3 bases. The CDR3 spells CAWSRTGGFNQPQHF. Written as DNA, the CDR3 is TGTGCCTGGAGCCGGACAGGGGGATTCAATCAGCCCCAGCATTTT.

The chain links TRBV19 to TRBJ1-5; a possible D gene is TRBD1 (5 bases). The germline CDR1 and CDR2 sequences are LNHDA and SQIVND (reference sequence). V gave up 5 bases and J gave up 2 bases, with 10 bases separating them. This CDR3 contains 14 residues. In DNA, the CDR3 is TGTGCCAGTAGTCCGGGGGGGGGCAATCAGCCCCAGCATTTT. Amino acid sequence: CASSPGGGNQPQHF. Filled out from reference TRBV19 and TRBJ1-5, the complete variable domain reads DGGITQSPKYLFRKEGQNVTLSCEQNLNHDAMYWYRQDPGQGLRLIYYSQIVNDFQKGDIAEGYSVSREKKESFPLTVTSAQKNPTAFYLCASSPGGGNQPQHFGDGTRLSIL.

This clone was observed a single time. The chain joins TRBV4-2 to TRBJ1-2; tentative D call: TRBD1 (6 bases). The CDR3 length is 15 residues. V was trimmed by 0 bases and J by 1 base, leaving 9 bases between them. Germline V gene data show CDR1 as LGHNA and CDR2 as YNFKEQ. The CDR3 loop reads CASSQEGGGNYGYTF. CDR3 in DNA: TGTGCCAGCAGCCAAGAGGGAGGGGGTAACTATGGCTACACCTTC.

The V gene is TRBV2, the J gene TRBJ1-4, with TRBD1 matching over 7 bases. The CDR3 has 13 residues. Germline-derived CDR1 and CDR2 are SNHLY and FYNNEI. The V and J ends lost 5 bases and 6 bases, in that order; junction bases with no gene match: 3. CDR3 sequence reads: CASSRDRYEKLFF. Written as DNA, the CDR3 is TGTGCCAGCAGTCGGGACAGATATGAAAAACTGTTTTTT.

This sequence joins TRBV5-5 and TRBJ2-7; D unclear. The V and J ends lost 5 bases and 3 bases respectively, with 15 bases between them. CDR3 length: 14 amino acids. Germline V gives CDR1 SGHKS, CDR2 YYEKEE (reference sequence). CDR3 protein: CASSPDPERYEQYF. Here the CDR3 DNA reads TGTGCCAGCAGTCCAGATCCCGAGCGCTACGAGCAGTACTTC.

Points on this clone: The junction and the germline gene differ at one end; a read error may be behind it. The CDR3 spells CASGVGGYGYTF. The CDR3 DNA follows: TGTGCCAGCGGCGTAGGGGGCTATGGCTACACCTTC. The chain links TRBV9 to TRBJ1-2; a weak D match, TRBD1 (6 bases). CDR1 and CDR2 from the germline V gene are SGDLS and YYNGEE. This CDR3 spans 12 amino acids.

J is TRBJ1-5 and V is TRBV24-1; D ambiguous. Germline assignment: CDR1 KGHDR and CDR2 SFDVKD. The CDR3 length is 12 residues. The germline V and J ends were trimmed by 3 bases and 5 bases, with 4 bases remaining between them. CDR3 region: CATSDGYQPQHF. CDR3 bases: TGTGCCACCAGTGATGGCTATCAGCCCCAGCATTTT.

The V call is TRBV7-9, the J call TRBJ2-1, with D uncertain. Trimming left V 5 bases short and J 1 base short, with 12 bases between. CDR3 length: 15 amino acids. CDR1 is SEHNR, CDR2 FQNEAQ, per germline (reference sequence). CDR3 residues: CASSPSDLSYNEQFF. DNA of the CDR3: TGTGCCAGCAGCCCTAGTGACTTATCCTACAATGAGCAGTTCTTC.

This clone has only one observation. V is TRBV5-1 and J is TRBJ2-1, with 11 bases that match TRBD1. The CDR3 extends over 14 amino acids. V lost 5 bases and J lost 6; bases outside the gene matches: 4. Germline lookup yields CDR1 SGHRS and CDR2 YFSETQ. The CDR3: CASRYGTGGNEQFF. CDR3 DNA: TGCGCCAGCAGGTACGGGACAGGGGGCAATGAGCAGTTCTTC.

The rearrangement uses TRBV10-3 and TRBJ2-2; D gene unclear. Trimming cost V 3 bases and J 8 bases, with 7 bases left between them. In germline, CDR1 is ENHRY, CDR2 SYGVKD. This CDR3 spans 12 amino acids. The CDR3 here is CAISEQKGELFF. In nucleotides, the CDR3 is TGTGCCATCAGTGAACAGAAAGGGGAGCTGTTTTTT.